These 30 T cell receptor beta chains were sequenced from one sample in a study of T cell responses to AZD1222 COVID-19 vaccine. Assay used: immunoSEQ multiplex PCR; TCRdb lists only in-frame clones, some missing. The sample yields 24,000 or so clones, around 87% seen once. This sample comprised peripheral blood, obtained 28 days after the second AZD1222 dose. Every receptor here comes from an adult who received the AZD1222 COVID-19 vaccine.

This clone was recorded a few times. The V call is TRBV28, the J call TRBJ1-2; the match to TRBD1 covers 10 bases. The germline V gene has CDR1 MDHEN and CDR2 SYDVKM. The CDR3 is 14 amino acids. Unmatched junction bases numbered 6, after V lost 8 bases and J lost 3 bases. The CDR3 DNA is TGTGCCAGCGGGACAGGGGAAAGGCACTATGGCTACACCTTC. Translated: CASGTGERHYGYTF.

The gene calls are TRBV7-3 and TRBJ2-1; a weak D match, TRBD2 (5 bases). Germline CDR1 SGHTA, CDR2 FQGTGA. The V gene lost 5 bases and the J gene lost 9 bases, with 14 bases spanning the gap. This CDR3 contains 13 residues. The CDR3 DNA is TGTGCCAGCAGCCCGGACTCCTTCGGTGAGCAGTTCTTC. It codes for CASSPDSFGEQFF.

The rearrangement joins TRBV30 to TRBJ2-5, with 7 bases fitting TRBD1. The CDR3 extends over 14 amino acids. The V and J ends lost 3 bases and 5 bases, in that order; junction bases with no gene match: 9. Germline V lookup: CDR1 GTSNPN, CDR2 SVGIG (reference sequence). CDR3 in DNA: TGTGCCTGGAGCCCCGAGGGGGCGAGGGAGACCCAGTACTTC. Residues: CAWSPEGARETQYF.

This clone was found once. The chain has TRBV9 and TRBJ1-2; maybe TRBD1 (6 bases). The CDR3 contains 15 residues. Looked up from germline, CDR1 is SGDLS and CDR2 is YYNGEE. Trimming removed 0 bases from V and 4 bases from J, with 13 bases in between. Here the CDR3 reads CASSVEGGGSYGYTF. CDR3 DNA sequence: TGTGCCAGCAGCGTAGAGGGAGGGGGGAGCTATGGCTACACCTTC.

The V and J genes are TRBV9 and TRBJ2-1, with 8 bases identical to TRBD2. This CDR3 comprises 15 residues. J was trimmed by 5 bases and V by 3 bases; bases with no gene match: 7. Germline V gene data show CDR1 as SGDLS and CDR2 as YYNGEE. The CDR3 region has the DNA TGTGCCAGCAGCGCCCGGGGGGGGCGGGACAATGAGCAGTTCTTC. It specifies CASSARGGRDNEQFF.

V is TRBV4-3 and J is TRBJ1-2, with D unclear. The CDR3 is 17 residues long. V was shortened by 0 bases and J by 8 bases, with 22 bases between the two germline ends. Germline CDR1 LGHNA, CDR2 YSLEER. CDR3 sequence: CASSQDFDGRGLGGYTF. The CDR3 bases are TGCGCCAGCAGCCAAGATTTCGACGGGAGAGGTCTAGGGGGCTACACCTTC.

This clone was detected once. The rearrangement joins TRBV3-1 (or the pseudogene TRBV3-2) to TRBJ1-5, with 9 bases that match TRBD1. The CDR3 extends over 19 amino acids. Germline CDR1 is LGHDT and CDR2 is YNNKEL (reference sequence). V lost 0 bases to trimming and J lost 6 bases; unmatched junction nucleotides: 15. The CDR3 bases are TGTGCCAGCAGCCAAGATTGGGGACCGGGACAGGGCTTGGGTCAGCCCCAGCATTTT. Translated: CASSQDWGPGQGLGQPQHF.

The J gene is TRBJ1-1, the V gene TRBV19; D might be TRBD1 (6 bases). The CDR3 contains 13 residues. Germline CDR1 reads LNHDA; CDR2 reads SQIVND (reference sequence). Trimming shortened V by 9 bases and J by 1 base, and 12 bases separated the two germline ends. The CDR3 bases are TGTGCCAGCCTGGACAGACCGAACACTGAAGCTTTCTTT. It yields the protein CASLDRPNTEAFF.

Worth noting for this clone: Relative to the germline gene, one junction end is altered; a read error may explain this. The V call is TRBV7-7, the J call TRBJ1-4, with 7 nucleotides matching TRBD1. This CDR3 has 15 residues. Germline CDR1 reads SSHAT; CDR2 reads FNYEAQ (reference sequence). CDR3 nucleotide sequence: TGTGCTAGCAGCTTAGGGGGGACAGTTCCTGAAAAACTGTTTTTT. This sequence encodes CASSLGGTVPEKLFF.

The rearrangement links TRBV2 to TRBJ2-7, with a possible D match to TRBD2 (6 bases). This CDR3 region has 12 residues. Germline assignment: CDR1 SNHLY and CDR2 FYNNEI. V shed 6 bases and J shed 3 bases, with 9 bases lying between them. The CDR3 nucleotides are TGTGCCAGCAGCCTCGGGGGCTACGAGCAGTACTTC. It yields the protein CASSLGGYEQYF.

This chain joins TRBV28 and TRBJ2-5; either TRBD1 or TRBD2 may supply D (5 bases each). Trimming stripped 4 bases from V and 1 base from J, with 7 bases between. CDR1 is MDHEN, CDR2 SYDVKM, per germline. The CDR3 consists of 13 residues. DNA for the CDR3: TGTGCCAGCAGTTCCGGGGCCCAAGAGACCCAGTACTTC. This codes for CASSSGAQETQYF.

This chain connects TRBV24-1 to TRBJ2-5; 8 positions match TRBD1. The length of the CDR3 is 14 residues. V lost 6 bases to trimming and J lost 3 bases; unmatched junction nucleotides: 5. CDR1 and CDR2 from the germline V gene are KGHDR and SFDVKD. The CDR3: CATSPADREETQYF. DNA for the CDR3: TGTGCCACCAGTCCCGCGGACAGGGAAGAGACCCAGTACTTC.

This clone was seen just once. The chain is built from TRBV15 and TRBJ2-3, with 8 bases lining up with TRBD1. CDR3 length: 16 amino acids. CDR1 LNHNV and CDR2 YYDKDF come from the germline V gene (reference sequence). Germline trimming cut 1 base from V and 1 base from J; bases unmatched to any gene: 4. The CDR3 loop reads CATSRATGAGTDTQYF. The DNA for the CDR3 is TGTGCCACCAGCAGAGCGACAGGGGCAGGCACAGATACGCAGTATTTT.

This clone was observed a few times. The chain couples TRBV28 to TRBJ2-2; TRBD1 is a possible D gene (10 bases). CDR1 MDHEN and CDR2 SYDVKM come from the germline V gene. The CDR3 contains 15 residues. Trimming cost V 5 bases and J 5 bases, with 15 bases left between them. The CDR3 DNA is TGTGCCAGCAGTCTAGCGGGACAGGGGACCGGGGAGCTGTTTTTT. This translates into CASSLAGQGTGELFF.

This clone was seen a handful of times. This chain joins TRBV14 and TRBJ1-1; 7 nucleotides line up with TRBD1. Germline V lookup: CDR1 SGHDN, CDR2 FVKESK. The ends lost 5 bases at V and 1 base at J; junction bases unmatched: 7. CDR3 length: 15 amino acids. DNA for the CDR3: TGTGCCAGCAGCGCTAAAAGGGGGCGGAACACTGAAGCTTTCTTT. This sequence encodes CASSAKRGRNTEAFF.

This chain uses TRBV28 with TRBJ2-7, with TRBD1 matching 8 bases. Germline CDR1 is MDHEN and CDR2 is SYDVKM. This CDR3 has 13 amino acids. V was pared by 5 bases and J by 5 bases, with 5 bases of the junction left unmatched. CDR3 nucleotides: TGTGCCAGCAGTCCCGGGACAGGCCACGAGCAGTACTTC. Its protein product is CASSPGTGHEQYF.

Here the CDR3 DNA reads TGTGCCAGCAGCCCCCGACTAGCGGGGTCCACAGATACGCAGTATTTT. Translating gives CASSPRLAGSTDTQYF. V usage is TRBV3-1 (or the pseudogene TRBV3-2) and J usage is TRBJ2-3, with 11 bases that match TRBD2. The V and J ends lost 4 bases and 2 bases, in that order; junction bases with no gene match: 5. Looked up from germline, CDR1 is LGHDT and CDR2 is YNNKEL (reference sequence). This CDR3 region has 16 residues.

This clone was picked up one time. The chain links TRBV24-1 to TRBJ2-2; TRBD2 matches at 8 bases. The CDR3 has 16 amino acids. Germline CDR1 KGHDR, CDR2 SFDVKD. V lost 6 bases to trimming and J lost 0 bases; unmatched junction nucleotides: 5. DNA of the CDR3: TGTGCCACCAGTCTTGCGGGAGGACCGAACACCGGGGAGCTGTTTTTT. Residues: CATSLAGGPNTGELFF.

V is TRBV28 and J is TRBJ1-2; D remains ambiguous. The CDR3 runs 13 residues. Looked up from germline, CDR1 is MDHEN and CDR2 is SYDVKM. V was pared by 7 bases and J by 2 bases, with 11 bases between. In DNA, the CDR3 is TGTGCCAGCACCGGGCCAGAGAACTATGGCTACACCTTC. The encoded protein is CASTGPENYGYTF.

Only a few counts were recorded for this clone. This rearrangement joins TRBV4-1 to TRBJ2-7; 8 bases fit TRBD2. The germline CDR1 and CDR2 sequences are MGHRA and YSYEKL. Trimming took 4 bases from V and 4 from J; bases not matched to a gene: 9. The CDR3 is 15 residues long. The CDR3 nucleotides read TGCGCCAGCAGCCCCGGCCGGGAGGGCCTTTACGAGCAGTACTTC. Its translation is CASSPGREGLYEQYF.

The CDR3 sequence: CASHDASGGDEQFF. CDR3 DNA sequence: TGCGCCAGCCATGACGCTAGCGGGGGCGATGAGCAGTTCTTC. This chain uses TRBV5-1 with TRBJ2-1; 10 bases line up with TRBD2. The junction had 9 bases not matched to a gene; V was cut back by 7 bases and J by 8 bases. The CDR3 is made up of 14 amino acids. The germline gives CDR1 SGHRS, CDR2 YFSETQ.

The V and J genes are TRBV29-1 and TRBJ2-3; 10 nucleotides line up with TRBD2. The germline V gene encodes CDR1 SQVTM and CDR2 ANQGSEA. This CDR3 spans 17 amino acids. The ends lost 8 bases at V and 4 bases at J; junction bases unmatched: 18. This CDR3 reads CSLASGSSGSFADTQYF. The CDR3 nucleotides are TGCAGCCTGGCTAGCGGGAGTTCCGGTTCTTTCGCAGATACGCAGTATTTT.

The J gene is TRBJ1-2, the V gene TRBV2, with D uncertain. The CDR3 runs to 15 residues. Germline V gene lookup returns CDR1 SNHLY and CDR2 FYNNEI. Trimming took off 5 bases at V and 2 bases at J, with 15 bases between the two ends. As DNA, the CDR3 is TGTGCCAGCAGTCCTGCCGGGAGGACCAACTATGGCTACACCTTC. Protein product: CASSPAGRTNYGYTF.

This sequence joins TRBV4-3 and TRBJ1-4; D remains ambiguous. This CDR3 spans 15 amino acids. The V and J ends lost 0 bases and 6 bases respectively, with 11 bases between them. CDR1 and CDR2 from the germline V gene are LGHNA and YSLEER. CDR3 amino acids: CASSQDERRDEKLFF. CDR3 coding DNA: TGCGCCAGCAGCCAAGATGAAAGGCGGGATGAAAAACTGTTTTTT.

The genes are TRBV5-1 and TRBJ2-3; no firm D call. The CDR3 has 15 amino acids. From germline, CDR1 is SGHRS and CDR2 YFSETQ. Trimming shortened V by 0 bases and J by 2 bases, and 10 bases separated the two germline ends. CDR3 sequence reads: CASSLGPSHTDTQYF. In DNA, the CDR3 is TGCGCCAGCAGCTTGGGGCCAAGCCACACAGATACGCAGTATTTT.

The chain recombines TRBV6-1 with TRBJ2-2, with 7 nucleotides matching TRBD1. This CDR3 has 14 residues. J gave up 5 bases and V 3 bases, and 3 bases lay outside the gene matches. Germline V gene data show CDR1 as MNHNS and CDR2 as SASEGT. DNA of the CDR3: TGTGCCAGCAGTGACCAACAGGGGACCGGGGAGCTGTTTTTT. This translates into CASSDQQGTGELFF.

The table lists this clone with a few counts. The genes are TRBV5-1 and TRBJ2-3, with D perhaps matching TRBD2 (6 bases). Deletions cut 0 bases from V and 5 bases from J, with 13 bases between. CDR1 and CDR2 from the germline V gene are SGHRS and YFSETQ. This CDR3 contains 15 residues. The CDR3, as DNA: TGCGCCAGCAGCTTGGGACTAGTAGTAGGAGATACGCAGTATTTT. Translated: CASSLGLVVGDTQYF.

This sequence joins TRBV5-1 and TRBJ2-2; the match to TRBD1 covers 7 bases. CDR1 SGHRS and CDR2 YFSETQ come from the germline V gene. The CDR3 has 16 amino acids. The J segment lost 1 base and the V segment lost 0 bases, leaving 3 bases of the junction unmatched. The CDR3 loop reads CASSLVGTENTGELFF. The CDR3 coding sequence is TGCGCCAGCAGCTTGGTAGGGACAGAGAACACCGGGGAGCTGTTTTTT. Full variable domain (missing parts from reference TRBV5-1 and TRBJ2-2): KAGVTQTPRYLIKTRGQQVTLSCSPISGHRSVSWYQQTPGQGLQFLFEYFSETQRNKGNFPGRFSGRQFSNSRSEMNVSTLELGDSALYLCASSLVGTENTGELFFGEGSRLTVL.

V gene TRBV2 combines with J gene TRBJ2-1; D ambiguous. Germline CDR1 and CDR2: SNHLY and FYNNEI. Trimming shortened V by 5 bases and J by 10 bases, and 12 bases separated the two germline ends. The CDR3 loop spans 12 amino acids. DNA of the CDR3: TGTGCCAGCAGTATTTACGAGACGGAGCAGTTCTTC. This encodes CASSIYETEQFF. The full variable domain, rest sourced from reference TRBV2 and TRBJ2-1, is EPEVTQTPSHQVTQMGQEVILRCVPISNHLYFYWYRQILGQKVEFLVSFYNNEISEKSEIFDDQFSVERPDGSNFTLKIRSTKLEDSAMYFCASSIYETEQFFGPGTRLTVL.

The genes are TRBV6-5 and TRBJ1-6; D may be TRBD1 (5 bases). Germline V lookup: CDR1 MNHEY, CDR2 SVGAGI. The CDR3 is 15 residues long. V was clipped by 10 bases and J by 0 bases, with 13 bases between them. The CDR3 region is CATWDFSSYNSPLHF. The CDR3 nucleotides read TGTGCCACCTGGGACTTCAGCTCCTATAATTCACCCCTCCACTTT.